Sequencing of this T cell receptor (beta chain) was carried out in a study of control samples from healthy donors and cancer patients. Data came from immunoSEQ multiplex PCR; TCRdb stores just in-frame clones and leaves some out. The table has approximately 170,000 clones, 70% to 90% seen once. This clonotype was sampled from a woman in her 30s in good health. The material sequenced was blood.

CDR3 region: CAISPTGGGPGGYGYTF. In nucleotides, the CDR3 is TGTGCCATCAGTCCCACGGGCGGGGGGCCAGGCGGATATGGCTACACCTTC. V is TRBV10-3 and J is TRBJ1-2; D perhaps matches TRBD1 (6 bases). V was shortened by 5 bases and J by 5 bases, with 24 bases between the two germline ends. The CDR3 is 17 amino acids. Germline CDR1 reads ENHRY; CDR2 reads SYGVKD.